Presented here are 23 T cell receptor beta chains from one specimen sequenced in a study of blood T cell repertoires in COVID-19. Sequenced by immunoSEQ multiplex PCR; TCRdb stores in-frame clones only, minus some. The sample has a few hundred thousand clones; roughly 82% are singletons. Sequencing used peripheral blood. The receptors derive from a woman aged 40 to 55 who had recovered from COVID-19.

The DNA of the CDR3 is TGCGCCAGTACAGGGGGGCGGACAGATACGCAGTATTTT. It codes for CASTGGRTDTQYF. J is TRBJ2-3 and V is TRBV10-2; 8 nucleotides match TRBD1. The CDR3 consists of 13 residues. V gave up 9 bases and J gave up 3 bases; unmatched junction bases: 5. Germline V gene data show CDR1 as WSHSY and CDR2 as SAAADI.

The gene calls are TRBV2 and TRBJ1-4, with D maybe TRBD1 (5 bases). V gave up 6 bases and J gave up 0 bases, with 14 bases separating them. The CDR3 covers 16 residues. From germline, CDR1 is SNHLY and CDR2 FYNNEI. CDR3 DNA sequence: TGTGCCAGCAGCCTCTCGACAGTAACAACTAATGAAAAACTGTTTTTT. Translated, it gives CASSLSTVTTNEKLFF.

This sequence joins TRBV27 and TRBJ1-1; possibly TRBD1 for D (6 bases). The V end lost 2 bases, the J end lost 2 bases, and 9 bases lay between the germline ends. CDR1 is MNHEY and CDR2 is SMNVEV in the germline V gene (reference sequence). The CDR3 spans 14 residues. CDR3 in DNA: TGTGCCAGCAGTTTAACGGGACAAAACACTGAAGCTTTCTTT. Translated, it gives CASSLTGQNTEAFF.

This chain links TRBV24-1 with TRBJ2-3; 8 bases match TRBD2. This CDR3 has 14 residues. Per the germline V gene, CDR1 is KGHDR and CDR2 is SFDVKD. V gave up 9 bases and J gave up 2 bases; unmatched junction bases: 6. CDR3 coding DNA: TGTGCCACCTCGACGGGGGGGATCACAGATACGCAGTATTTT. It specifies CATSTGGITDTQYF.

The V and J genes are TRBV15 and TRBJ2-3; TRBD2 aligns across 11 bases. Germline lookup yields CDR1 LNHNV and CDR2 YYDKDF (reference sequence). The CDR3 has 16 amino acids. Trimming removed 3 bases from V and 2 bases from J; junction bases left unmatched: 4. CDR3 nucleotides: TGTGCCACCAGCAGGGGGACTAGCGGCCTCACAGATACGCAGTATTTT. The encoded protein is CATSRGTSGLTDTQYF.

CDR3 amino acids: CASSAGDIGSYEQYF. As DNA, the CDR3 is TGTGCCAGCAGCGCGGGGGACATTGGGTCCTACGAGCAGTACTTC. V gene TRBV7-2 combines with J gene TRBJ2-7; D might be TRBD2 (7 bases). Germline-derived CDR1 and CDR2 are SGHTA and FQGNSA. This CDR3 comprises 15 residues. Trimming pared 5 bases from V and 1 base from J, leaving 15 bases between. The variable domain in full, with the rest retrieved from reference TRBV7-2 and TRBJ2-7, is GAGVSQSPSNKVTEKGKDVELRCDPISGHTALYWYRQSLGQGLEFLIYFQGNSAPDKSGLPSDRFSAERTGGSVSTLTIQRTQQEDSAVYLCASSAGDIGSYEQYFGPGTRLTVT.

This sequence joins TRBV11-3 and TRBJ2-3; TRBD1 might be the D (5 bases). This CDR3 contains 16 residues. V lost 5 bases, J lost 6 bases, and 21 bases lay in between. The V gene's germline CDR1 is SGHNT and CDR2 YENEEA. The CDR3 loop reads CASSRRQTWGSDTQYF. The CDR3 region has the DNA TGTGCCAGCAGCCGAAGACAGACCTGGGGCTCCGATACGCAGTATTTT.

The rearrangement joins TRBV7-2 to TRBJ1-6, with D unresolved. The CDR3 contains 13 residues. The germline V gene encodes CDR1 SGHTA and CDR2 FQGNSA. The V end was cut by 5 bases, the J end by 8 bases, with 10 bases between. The CDR3 nucleotides read TGTGCCAGCAGCCCCCTTTCGGATTCACCCCTCCACTTT. It yields the protein CASSPLSDSPLHF. Full variable domain (missing parts from reference TRBV7-2 and TRBJ1-6): GAGVSQSPSNKVTEKGKDVELRCDPISGHTALYWYRQSLGQGLEFLIYFQGNSAPDKSGLPSDRFSAERTGGSVSTLTIQRTQQEDSAVYLCASSPLSDSPLHFGNGTRLTVT.

J is TRBJ2-7 and V is TRBV2; TRBD1 might be the D (6 bases). Germline V lookup: CDR1 SNHLY, CDR2 FYNNEI. V was pared by 6 bases and J by 2 bases, with 11 bases between. The CDR3 has 13 amino acids. The CDR3 bases are TGTGCCAGCAGCCGGACAGACACCTACGAGCAGTACTTC. It is translated as CASSRTDTYEQYF.

A few counts support this clone. This chain joins TRBV4-1 and TRBJ2-5, with TRBD2 identical over 9 bases. Trimming removed 6 bases from V and 2 bases from J; junction bases left unmatched: 7. CDR1 and CDR2 from the germline V gene are MGHRA and YSYEKL. The CDR3 is 15 residues long. In DNA form, the CDR3 reads TGCGCCAGCAGTCTTGCGGGGGGGAATCAAGAGACCCAGTACTTC. Translation: CASSLAGGNQETQYF.

Details on this clone: Because the CDR3's place on the DNA is in doubt, the DNA is left out and the CDR3 is given as listed by TCRdb. CDR3 sequence reads: CASSLLSGPGGGEAFF. The chain combines TRBV27 with TRBJ1-1. The CDR3 is 16 residues long, counting both termini. Germline CDR1 and CDR2: MNHEY and SMNVEV (reference sequence).

The chain carries TRBV27 and TRBJ2-2; 7 bases fit TRBD1. This CDR3 is built from 14 residues. Germline V lookup: CDR1 MNHEY, CDR2 SMNVEV (reference sequence). Trimming at V came to 4 bases and at J to 4 bases, leaving 3 bases not matched to a gene. Here the CDR3 DNA reads TGTGCCAGCAGTTGGGGACAGCTCACCGGGGAGCTGTTTTTT. It yields the protein CASSWGQLTGELFF.

The rearrangement uses TRBV6-6 and TRBJ2-3, with D perhaps matching TRBD2 (6 bases). Trimming removed 0 bases from V and 8 bases from J, with 18 bases in between. CDR1 and CDR2 from the germline V gene are MNHNY and SVGAGI (reference sequence). This CDR3 is 16 amino acids long. The CDR3 DNA reads TGTGCCAGCAGTTACTCGAGTGGGGGGATTGAGCCTACGCAGTATTTT. Translated: CASSYSSGGIEPTQYF.

The CDR3 DNA follows: TGTGCCAGCAGTTACGTTCCCGGGTTGGAGAGCGAGCAGTACTTC. It encodes CASSYVPGLESEQYF. This chain joins TRBV6-5 and TRBJ2-7; D is uncertain. V was cut by 2 bases and J by 6 bases, with 17 bases left in between. This CDR3 is 15 amino acids long. Germline lookup yields CDR1 MNHEY and CDR2 SVGAGI.

The chain links TRBV11-2 to TRBJ1-5, with D possibly TRBD1 on 6 matching bases. CDR3 size: 15 residues. Germline lookup yields CDR1 SGHAT and CDR2 FQNNGV. V was cut by 5 bases and J by 3 bases, with 14 bases left in between. CDR3 coding DNA: TGTGCCAGCAGCCCGGTGTGGGGGCCCAATCAGCCCCAGCATTTT. Translation gives CASSPVWGPNQPQHF.

The CDR3 DNA reads as TGCAGCGCCCGAACGACAGGGGGCACCACTGAAGCTTTCTTT. It specifies CSARTTGGTTEAFF. The chain recombines TRBV29-1 with TRBJ1-1; 10 bases are shared with TRBD1. This CDR3 is built from 14 residues. In germline, CDR1 is SQVTM, CDR2 ANQGSEA. Trimming at V came to 7 bases and at J to 4 bases, leaving 9 bases not matched to a gene.

The chain is built from TRBV7-2 and TRBJ1-1; unclear D gene. Germline loops: CDR1 SGHTA, CDR2 FQGNSA. The CDR3 spans 15 residues. The V end was cut by 2 bases, the J end by 1 base, with 11 bases between. The CDR3 sequence: CASSLTETENTEAFF. CDR3 nucleotide sequence: TGTGCCAGCAGCTTAACCGAAACAGAGAACACTGAAGCTTTCTTT.

The genes are TRBV19 and TRBJ2-6; maybe TRBD2 (6 bases). The CDR3 runs 14 residues. The germline V gene encodes CDR1 LNHDA and CDR2 SQIVND (reference sequence). V was clipped by 6 bases and J by 3 bases, with 9 bases between them. The DNA for the CDR3 is TGTGCCAGTAGAGTGGGAGGTGGGGCCAACGTCCTGACTTTC. Translated: CASRVGGGANVLTF.

This sequence joins TRBV27 and TRBJ2-7; TRBD1 is a possible D gene (5 bases). From germline, CDR1 is MNHEY and CDR2 SMNVEV (reference sequence). CDR3 length: 13 residues. V was trimmed by 6 bases and J by 7 bases, leaving 16 bases between them. The CDR3 nucleotides read TGTGCCAGCAGGACCCAATTTAAGGGGGAGCAGTACTTC. Amino acid sequence: CASRTQFKGEQYF.

This chain joins TRBV18 and TRBJ2-5, with 10 nucleotides matching TRBD2. J was trimmed by 5 bases and V by 3 bases; bases with no gene match: 15. Germline V gene sequence: CDR1 KGHSH, CDR2 LQKENI. The CDR3 extends over 18 amino acids. The CDR3 nucleotides are TGTGCCAGCTCACCCAGAAGCGTTAGCGGGGGGAATCTGGAGACCCAGTACTTC. Translating it yields CASSPRSVSGGNLETQYF.

The rearrangement uses TRBV4-2 and TRBJ1-4; maybe TRBD1 (6 bases). CDR3 length equals 15 residues. Trimming pared 4 bases from V and 5 bases from J, leaving 14 bases between. From germline, CDR1 is LGHNA and CDR2 YNFKEQ. The CDR3 loop is CASSPTGTQNEKLFF. CDR3 bases: TGTGCCAGCAGCCCGACCGGGACACAAAATGAAAAACTGTTTTTT.

This chain connects TRBV5-4 to TRBJ1-1, with 8 bases fitting TRBD1. The CDR3 covers 16 residues. The germline CDR1 and CDR2 sequences are SGHNT and YYREEE (reference sequence). V shed 4 bases, J shed 3 bases, and the junction held 11 bases outside the gene matches. The CDR3 sequence: CASSTGTGRGYTEAFF. The CDR3 DNA reads as TGTGCCAGCAGCACCGGGACAGGTAGAGGGTACACTGAAGCTTTCTTT.

The chain links TRBV29-1 to TRBJ1-6, with TRBD1 matching over 7 bases. Trimming cost V 5 bases and J 10 bases; bases outside gene matches: 23. Per germline, CDR1 SQVTM and CDR2 ANQGSEA. CDR3 length equals 18 residues. CDR3 amino acids: CSVRFVFFRTGVDSPLHF. Written as DNA, the CDR3 is TGCAGCGTTAGGTTCGTTTTTTTCAGGACAGGCGTCGACTCACCCCTCCACTTT.